This section outlines one TCR beta chain sequence together with its context. What it binds is unknown. Looked up from germline, CDR1 is LNHDA and CDR2 is SQIVND (reference sequence). V was pared by 6 bases and J by 3 bases, with 3 bases of the junction left unmatched. CDR3 length: 15 amino acids. Measured with immunoSEQ multiplex PCR; TCRdb has only the in-frame clones, and not every one. The data hold a few thousand clones, with around 62% observed a single time. The data are from a study of CD4+ T cells in melanoma. Findings and limits, study-wide: CD8+ T cell, macrophage and B cell function reportedly correlated with neoantigen-specific CD4+ T cells. Reportedly, melanoma neoantigen-specific CD4+ T cells showed varied differentiation states.

This clonotype originated in a human donor with melanoma. The sample was cells from a culture (not recorded whether cultured in vitro). The rearrangement uses TRBV19 and TRBJ1-5; 12 bases align to TRBD1. CDR3 DNA: TGTGCCAGTAGCGGGACAGGGGGCACCAATCAGCCCCAGCATTTT. The encoded protein is CASSGTGGTNQPQHF.